Following are 5 T cell receptor beta chains from one sample sequenced in a study of T-cell reconstitution after alpha-beta-depleted transplantation in children listed by TCRdb under 2016. According to the study, the label for this sample's treatment or condition signals: allogeneic hematopoietic cell transplantation with graft depleted of TCRalphabeta T cells and CD19 B cells. Library method: PCR. The reads were generated on an Illumina HiSeq 2500. Molecular barcoding was employed in the preparation of TCR libraries, with unique molecular identifiers being used to normalize TCRbeta repertoire quantification. TCRdb cleaned the public reads at Q25 with fastp, built clones with MiXCR and kept in-frame beta chains. Under each unique CDR3 protein, matching rows form one entry showing the most common genes and DNA. The sample records around 670,000 distinct CDR3 sequences, less than 15% of which are singletons. The ten biggest clones cover around 0.8% of the sample.

Material: PBMCs, obtained before TCRalphabeta/CD19-depleted stem cell transplant. Receptors originate from a girl aged 2 to 9 with congenital amegakaryocytic thrombocytopenia, due to receive a stem cell transplant.

This clonotype came up many times. J is TRBJ2-1 and V is TRBV12-3 or TRBV12-4; D remains unclear. The CDR3 runs 14 residues. Trimming cost V 3 bases and J 0 bases, with 6 bases left between them. CDR3 DNA: TGTGCCAGCAGTTTGGACGACTCCTACAATGAGCAGTTCTTC. This gives the protein CASSLDDSYNEQFF.

This clonotype was counted a few times. The chain couples TRBV27 to TRBJ1-6; the D gene is possibly TRBD1 (5 bases). Germline lookup yields CDR1 MNHEY and CDR2 SMNVEV (reference sequence). V was cut by 8 bases and J by 9 bases, with 11 bases left in between. CDR3 length: 12 amino acids. CDR3 nucleotide sequence: TGTGCCAGCGGTTGGGGCACTTCACCCCTCCACTTT. Translated: CASGWGTSPLHF.

The rearrangement links TRBV7-6 to TRBJ2-7, with D unresolved. Trimming left V 0 bases short and J 3 bases short, with 12 bases between. CDR3 length equals 15 residues. Germline V gene lookup returns CDR1 SGHVS and CDR2 FNYEAQ. CDR3 nucleotides: TGTGCCAGCAGCTTAGCGTCCAAGATCGTCTACGAGCAGTACTTC. This translates into CASSLASKIVYEQYF. The variable domain in full, completed from reference TRBV7-6 and TRBJ2-7, reads GAGVSQSPRYKVTKRGQDVALRCDPISGHVSLYWYRQALGQGPEFLTYFNYEAQQDKSGLPNDRFSAERPEGSISTLTIQRTEQRDSAMYRCASSLASKIVYEQYFGPGTRLTVT.

The rearrangement joins TRBV29-1 to TRBJ1-1; 9 bases are shared with TRBD1. Looked up from germline, CDR1 is SQVTM and CDR2 is ANQGSEA. The V segment lost 3 bases and the J segment 0 bases; nucleotides outside the gene matches: 2. The CDR3 has 14 amino acids. Here the CDR3 DNA reads TGCAGCGTTGAGGGGACAGGGTTGAACACTGAAGCTTTCTTT. It codes for CSVEGTGLNTEAFF.

This clonotype was observed many times. The rearrangement uses TRBV5-1 and TRBJ1-1; weak D call: TRBD1 (6 bases). V was pared by 3 bases and J by 0 bases, with 9 bases between. The CDR3 totals 14 residues. Germline values: CDR1 SGHRS, CDR2 YFSETQ. In DNA form, the CDR3 reads TGCGCCAGCAGCTGGGGGACAATGAACACTGAAGCTTTCTTT. Translating it yields CASSWGTMNTEAFF. The full variable domain, in which reference TRBV5-1 and TRBJ1-1 provide the parts outside the CDR3, is KAGVTQTPRYLIKTRGQQVTLSCSPISGHRSVSWYQQTPGQGLQFLFEYFSETQRNKGNFPGRFSGRQFSNSRSEMNVSTLELGDSALYLCASSWGTMNTEAFFGQGTRLTVV.